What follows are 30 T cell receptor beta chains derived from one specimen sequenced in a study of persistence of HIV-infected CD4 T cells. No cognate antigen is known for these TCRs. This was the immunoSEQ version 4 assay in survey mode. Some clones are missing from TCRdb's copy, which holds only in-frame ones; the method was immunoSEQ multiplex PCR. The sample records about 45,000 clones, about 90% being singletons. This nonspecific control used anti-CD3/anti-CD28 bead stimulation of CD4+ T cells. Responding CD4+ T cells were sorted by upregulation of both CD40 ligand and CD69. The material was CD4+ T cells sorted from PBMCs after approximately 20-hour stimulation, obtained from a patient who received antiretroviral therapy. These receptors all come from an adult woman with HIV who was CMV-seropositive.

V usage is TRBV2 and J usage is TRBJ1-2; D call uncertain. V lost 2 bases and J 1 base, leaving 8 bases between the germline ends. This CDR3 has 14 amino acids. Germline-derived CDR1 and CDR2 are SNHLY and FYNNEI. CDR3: CASSEQAINYGYTF. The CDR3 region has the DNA TGTGCCAGCAGTGAACAGGCGATTAACTATGGCTACACCTTC.

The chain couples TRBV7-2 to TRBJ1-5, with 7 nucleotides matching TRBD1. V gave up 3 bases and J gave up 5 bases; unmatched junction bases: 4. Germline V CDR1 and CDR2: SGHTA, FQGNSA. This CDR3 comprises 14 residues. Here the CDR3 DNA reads TGTGCCAGCAGCTTTCCAGGGGGTGATCAGCCCCAGCATTTT. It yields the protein CASSFPGGDQPQHF. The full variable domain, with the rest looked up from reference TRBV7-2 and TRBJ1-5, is GAGVSQSPSNKVTEKGKDVELRCDPISGHTALYWYRQSLGQGLEFLIYFQGNSAPDKSGLPSDRFSAERTGGSVSTLTIQRTQQEDSAVYLCASSFPGGDQPQHFGDGTRLSIL.

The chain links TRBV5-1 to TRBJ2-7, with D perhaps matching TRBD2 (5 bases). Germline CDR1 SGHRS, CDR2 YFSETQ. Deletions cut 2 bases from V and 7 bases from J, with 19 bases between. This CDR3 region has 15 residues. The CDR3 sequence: CASSFNSRGSDEQYF. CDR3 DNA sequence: TGCGCCAGCAGCTTTAACAGCCGAGGGTCCGATGAGCAGTACTTC.

CDR3 sequence reads: CASKKEDSMNTEAFF. CDR3 DNA sequence: TGTGCCAGCAAGAAGGAGGACAGCATGAACACTGAAGCTTTCTTT. V usage is TRBV6-4 and J usage is TRBJ1-1; D may be TRBD1 (6 bases). Trimming took off 7 bases at V and 0 bases at J, with 15 bases between the two ends. CDR1 and CDR2 (germline): MRHNA, SNTAGT. The CDR3 loop spans 15 amino acids.

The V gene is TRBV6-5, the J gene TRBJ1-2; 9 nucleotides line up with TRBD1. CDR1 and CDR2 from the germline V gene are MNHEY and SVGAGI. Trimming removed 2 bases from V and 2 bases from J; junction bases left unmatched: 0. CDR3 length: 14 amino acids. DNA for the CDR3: TGTGCCAGCAGTTACGACAGGGGGAACTATGGCTACACCTTC. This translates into CASSYDRGNYGYTF.

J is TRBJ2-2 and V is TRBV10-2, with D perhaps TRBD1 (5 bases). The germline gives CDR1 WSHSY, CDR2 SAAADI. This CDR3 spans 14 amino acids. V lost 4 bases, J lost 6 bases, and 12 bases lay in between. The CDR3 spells CASSVGANAGELFF. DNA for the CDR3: TGCGCCAGCAGTGTAGGGGCGAATGCCGGGGAGCTGTTTTTT.

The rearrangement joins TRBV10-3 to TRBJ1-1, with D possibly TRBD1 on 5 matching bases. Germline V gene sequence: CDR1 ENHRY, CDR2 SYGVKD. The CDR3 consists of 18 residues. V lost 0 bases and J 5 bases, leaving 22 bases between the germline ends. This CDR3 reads CAISESTRAGRRVTEAFF. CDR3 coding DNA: TGTGCCATCAGTGAGTCGACTCGGGCAGGGCGTCGCGTAACTGAAGCTTTCTTT.

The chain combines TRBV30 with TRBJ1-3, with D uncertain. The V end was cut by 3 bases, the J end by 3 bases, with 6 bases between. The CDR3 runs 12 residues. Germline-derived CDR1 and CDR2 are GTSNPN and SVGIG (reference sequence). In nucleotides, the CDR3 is TGTGCCTGGAGGGGCGATGGAAACACCATATATTTT. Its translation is CAWRGDGNTIYF.

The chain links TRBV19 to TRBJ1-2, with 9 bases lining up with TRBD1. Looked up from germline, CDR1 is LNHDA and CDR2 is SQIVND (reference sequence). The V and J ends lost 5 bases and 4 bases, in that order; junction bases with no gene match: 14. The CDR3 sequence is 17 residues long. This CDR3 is CASSPQGQGPRGYGYTF. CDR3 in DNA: TGTGCCAGTAGTCCCCAGGGACAGGGCCCTCGGGGCTATGGCTACACCTTC.

CDR3 nucleotides: TGTGCCAGCAGTGAGTCAGGCAGGCTTGCAAACTATGGCTACACCTTC. Its protein is CASSESGRLANYGYTF. The chain uses TRBV2 and TRBJ1-2, with D hard to call. This CDR3 comprises 16 residues. Germline V gives CDR1 SNHLY, CDR2 FYNNEI. V was trimmed by 3 bases and J by 2 bases, leaving 16 bases between them.

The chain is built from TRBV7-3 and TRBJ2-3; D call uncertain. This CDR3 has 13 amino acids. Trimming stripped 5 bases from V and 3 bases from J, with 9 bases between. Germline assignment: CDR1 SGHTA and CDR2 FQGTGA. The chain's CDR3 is CASSRSNTDTQYF. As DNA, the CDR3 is TGTGCCAGCAGCCGATCAAATACAGATACGCAGTATTTT.

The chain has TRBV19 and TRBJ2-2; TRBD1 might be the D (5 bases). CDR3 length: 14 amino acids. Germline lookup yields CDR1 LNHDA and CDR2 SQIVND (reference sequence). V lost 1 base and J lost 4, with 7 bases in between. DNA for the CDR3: TGTGCCAGTAGTATAGGACAGACCACCGGGGAGCTGTTTTTT. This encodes CASSIGQTTGELFF.

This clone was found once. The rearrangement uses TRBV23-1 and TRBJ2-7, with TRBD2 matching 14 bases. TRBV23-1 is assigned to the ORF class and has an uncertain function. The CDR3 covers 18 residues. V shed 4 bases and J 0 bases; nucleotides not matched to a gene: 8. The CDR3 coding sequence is TGCGCCAGCAGTCTGGTACCGGGACTAGCGGGAGTCTCCTACGAGCAGTACTTC. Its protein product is CASSLVPGLAGVSYEQYF.

The DNA of the CDR3 is TGTGCCAGCAGCCACCGACAGGGTAGCAATGAGCAGTTCTTC. Its protein product is CASSHRQGSNEQFF. The V and J genes are TRBV3-1 (or the pseudogene TRBV3-2) and TRBJ2-1; the match to TRBD1 covers 7 bases. Germline CDR1 is LGHDT and CDR2 is YNNKEL (reference sequence). This CDR3 comprises 14 residues. The J segment lost 6 bases and the V segment lost 3 bases, leaving 5 bases of the junction unmatched.

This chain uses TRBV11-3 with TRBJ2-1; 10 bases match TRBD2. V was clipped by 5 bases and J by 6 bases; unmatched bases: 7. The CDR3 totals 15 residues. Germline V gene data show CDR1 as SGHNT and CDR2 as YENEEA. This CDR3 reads CASSRGTSVTNEQFF. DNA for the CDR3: TGTGCCAGCAGCCGCGGGACTAGCGTTACCAATGAGCAGTTCTTC.

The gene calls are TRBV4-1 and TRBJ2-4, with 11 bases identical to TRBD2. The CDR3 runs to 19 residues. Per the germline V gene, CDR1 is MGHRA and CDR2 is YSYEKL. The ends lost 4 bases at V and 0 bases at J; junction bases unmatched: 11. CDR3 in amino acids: CASSLSTSGDSLAKNIQYF. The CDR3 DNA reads TGCGCCAGCAGCCTATCGACTAGCGGGGACTCATTAGCCAAAAACATTCAGTACTTC.

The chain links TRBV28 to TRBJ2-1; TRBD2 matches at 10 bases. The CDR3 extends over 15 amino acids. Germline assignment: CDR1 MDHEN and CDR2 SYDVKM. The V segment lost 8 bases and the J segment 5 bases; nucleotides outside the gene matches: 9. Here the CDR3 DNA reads TGTGCCAGCGGACCTAGCGGGAGAGGGCACAATGAGCAGTTCTTC. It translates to CASGPSGRGHNEQFF.

In DNA form, the CDR3 reads TGCGCCAGCAGCCAAGGGGGCGGCGGGAGTAGCTCCTACGAGCAGTACTTC. Translating it yields CASSQGGGGSSSYEQYF. The J gene is TRBJ2-7, the V gene TRBV4-1; 7 bases fit TRBD2. Trimming took 1 base from V and 0 from J; bases not matched to a gene: 9. Germline values: CDR1 MGHRA, CDR2 YSYEKL. This CDR3 has 17 amino acids.

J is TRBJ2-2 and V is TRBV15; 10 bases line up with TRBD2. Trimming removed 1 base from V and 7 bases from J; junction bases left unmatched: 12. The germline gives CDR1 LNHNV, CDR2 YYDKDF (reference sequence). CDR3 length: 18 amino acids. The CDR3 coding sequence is TGTGCCACCAGCAGAGGGGCTTTGAGCGGGAGGGCGCACGGGGAGCTGTTTTTT. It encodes CATSRGALSGRAHGELFF.

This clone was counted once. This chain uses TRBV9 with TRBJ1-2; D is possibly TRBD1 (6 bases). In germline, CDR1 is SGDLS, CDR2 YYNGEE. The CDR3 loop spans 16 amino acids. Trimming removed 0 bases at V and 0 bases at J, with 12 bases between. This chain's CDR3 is CASSVGGQSSNYGYTF. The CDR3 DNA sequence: TGTGCCAGCAGCGTAGGGGGACAATCCTCTAACTATGGCTACACCTTC.

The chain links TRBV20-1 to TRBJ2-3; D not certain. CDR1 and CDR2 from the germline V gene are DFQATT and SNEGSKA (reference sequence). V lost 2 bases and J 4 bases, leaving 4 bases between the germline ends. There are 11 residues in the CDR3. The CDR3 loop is CSARLPDTQYF. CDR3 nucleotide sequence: TGCAGTGCTAGATTACCAGATACGCAGTATTTT.

The CDR3 sequence: CASRTGQGSSGANVLTF. CDR3 bases: TGTGCCAGTAGGACAGGTCAAGGGAGCTCTGGGGCCAACGTCCTGACTTTC. The V and J genes are TRBV19 and TRBJ2-6, with D possibly matching TRBD1 (6 bases). This CDR3 region has 17 residues. Germline V gene data show CDR1 as LNHDA and CDR2 as SQIVND (reference sequence). V was trimmed by 6 bases and J by 0 bases, leaving 15 bases between them.

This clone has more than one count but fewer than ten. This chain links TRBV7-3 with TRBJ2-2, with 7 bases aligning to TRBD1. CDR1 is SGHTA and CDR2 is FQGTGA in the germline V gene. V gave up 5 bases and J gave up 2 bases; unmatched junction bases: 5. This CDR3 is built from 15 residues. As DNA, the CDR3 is TGTGCCAGCAGCCCGACAGGGATCAACACCGGGGAGCTGTTTTTT. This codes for CASSPTGINTGELFF. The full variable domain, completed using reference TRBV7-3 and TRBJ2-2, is GAGVSQTPSNKVTEKGKYVELRCDPISGHTALYWYRQSLGQGPEFLIYFQGTGAADDSGLPNDRFFAVRPEGSVSTLKIQRTERGDSAVYLCASSPTGINTGELFFGEGSRLTVL.

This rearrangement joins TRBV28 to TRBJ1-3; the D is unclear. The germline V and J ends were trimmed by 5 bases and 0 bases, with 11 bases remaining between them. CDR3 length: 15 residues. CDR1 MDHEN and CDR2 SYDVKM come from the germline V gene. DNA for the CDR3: TGTGCCAGCAGTCCGATCAGAGGCTCTGGAAACACCATATATTTT. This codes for CASSPIRGSGNTIYF.

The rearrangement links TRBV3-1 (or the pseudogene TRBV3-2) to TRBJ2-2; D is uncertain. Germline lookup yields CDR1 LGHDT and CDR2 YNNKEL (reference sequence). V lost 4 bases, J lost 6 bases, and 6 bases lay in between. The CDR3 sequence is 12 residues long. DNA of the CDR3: TGTGCCAGCAGCCGCGTTTCCGGGGAGCTGTTTTTT. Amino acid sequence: CASSRVSGELFF.

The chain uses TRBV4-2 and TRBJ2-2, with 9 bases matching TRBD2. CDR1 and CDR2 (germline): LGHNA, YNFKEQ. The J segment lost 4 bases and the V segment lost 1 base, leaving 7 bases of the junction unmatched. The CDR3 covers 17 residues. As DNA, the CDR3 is TGTGCCAGCAGCCAAGTAGGACTAGCGATGGGCACCGGGGAGCTGTTTTTT. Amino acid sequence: CASSQVGLAMGTGELFF.

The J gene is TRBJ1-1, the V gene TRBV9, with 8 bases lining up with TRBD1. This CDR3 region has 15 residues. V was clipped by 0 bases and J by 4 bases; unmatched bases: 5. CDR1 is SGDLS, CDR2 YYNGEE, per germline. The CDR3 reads CASSVEGRGPTEAFF. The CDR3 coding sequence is TGTGCCAGCAGCGTAGAAGGCAGGGGGCCCACTGAAGCTTTCTTT.

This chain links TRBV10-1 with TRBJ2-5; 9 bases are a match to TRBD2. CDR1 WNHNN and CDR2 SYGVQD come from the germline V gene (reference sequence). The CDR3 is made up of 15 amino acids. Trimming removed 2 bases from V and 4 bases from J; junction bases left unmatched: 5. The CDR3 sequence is CASSEGTSLGETQYF. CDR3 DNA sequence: TGCGCCAGCAGTGAGGGGACTAGCTTAGGAGAGACCCAGTACTTC.

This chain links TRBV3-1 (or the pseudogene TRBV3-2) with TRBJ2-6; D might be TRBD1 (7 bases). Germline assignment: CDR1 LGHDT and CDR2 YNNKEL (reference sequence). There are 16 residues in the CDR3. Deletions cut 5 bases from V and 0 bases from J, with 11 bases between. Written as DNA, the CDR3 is TGTGCCAGCAGCTGGCAGGGGGGCTCTGGGGCCAACGTCCTGACTTTC. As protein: CASSWQGGSGANVLTF.

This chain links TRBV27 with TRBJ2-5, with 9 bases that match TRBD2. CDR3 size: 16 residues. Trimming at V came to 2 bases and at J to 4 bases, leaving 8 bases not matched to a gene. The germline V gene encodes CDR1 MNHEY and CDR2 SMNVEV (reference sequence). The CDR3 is CASSLDVSSGRETQYF. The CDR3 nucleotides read TGTGCCAGCAGTTTAGACGTTAGTAGCGGGAGAGAGACCCAGTACTTC.